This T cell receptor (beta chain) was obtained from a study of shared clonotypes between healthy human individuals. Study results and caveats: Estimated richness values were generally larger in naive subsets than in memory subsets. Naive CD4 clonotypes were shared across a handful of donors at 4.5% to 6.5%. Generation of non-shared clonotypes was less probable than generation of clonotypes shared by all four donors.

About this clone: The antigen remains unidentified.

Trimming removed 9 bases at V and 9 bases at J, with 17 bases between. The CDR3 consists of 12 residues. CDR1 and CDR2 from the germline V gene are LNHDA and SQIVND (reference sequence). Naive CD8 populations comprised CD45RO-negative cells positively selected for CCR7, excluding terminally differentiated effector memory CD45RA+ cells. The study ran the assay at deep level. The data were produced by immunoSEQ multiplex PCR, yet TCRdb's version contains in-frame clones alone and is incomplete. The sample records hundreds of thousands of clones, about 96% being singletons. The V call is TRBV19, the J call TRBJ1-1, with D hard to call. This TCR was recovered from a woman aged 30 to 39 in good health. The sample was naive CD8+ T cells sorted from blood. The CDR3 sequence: CARPQRPEKAFF. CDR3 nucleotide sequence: TGTGCCAGGCCCCAAAGGCCGGAGAAAGCTTTCTTT.